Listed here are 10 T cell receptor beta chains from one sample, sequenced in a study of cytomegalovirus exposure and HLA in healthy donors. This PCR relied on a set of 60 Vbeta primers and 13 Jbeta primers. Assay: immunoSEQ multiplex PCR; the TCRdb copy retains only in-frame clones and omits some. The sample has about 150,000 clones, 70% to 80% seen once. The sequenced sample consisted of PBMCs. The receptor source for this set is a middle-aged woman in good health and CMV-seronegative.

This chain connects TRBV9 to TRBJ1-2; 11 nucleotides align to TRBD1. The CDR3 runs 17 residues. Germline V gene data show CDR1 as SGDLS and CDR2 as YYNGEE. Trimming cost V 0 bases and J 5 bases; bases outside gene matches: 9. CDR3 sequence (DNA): TGTGCCAGCAGCGTAGGATCCGGGGACAGGGGGTCTTATGGCTACACCTTC. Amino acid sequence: CASSVGSGDRGSYGYTF.

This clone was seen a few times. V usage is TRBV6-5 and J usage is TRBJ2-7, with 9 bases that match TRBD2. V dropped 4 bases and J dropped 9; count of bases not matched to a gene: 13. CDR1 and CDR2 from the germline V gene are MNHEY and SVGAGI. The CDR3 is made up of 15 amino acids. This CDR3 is CASSSAGGRDRGQYF. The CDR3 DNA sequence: TGTGCCAGCAGTTCCGCGGGAGGGCGGGATAGGGGGCAGTACTTC.

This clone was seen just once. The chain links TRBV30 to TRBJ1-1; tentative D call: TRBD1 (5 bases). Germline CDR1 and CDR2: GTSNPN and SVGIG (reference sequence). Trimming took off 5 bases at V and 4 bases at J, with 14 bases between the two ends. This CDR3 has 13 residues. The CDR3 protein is CAWGRGVGTEAFF. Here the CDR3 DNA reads TGTGCCTGGGGGAGGGGAGTGGGCACTGAAGCTTTCTTT.

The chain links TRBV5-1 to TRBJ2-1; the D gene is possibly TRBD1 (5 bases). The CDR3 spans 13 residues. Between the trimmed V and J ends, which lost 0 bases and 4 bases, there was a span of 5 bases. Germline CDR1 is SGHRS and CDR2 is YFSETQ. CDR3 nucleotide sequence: TGCGCCAGCAGCTTGGGACAGTACAATGAGCAGTTCTTC. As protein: CASSLGQYNEQFF.

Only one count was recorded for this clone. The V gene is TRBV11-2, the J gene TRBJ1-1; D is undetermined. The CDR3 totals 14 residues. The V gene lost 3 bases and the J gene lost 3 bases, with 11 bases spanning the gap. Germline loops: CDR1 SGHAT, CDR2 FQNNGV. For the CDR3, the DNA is TGTGCCAGCAGCTTTAGATTTACGGACACTGAAGCTTTCTTT. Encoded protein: CASSFRFTDTEAFF.

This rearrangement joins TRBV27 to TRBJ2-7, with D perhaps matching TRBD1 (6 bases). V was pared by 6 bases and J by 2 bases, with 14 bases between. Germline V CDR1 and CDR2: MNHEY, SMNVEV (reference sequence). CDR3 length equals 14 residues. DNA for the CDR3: TGTGCCAGCAGGACCCAGGGGAATACCTACGAGCAGTACTTC. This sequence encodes CASRTQGNTYEQYF.

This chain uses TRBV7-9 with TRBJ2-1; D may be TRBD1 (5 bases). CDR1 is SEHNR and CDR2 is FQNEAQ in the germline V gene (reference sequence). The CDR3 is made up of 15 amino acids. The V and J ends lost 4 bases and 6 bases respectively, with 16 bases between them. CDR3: CASSSDQGRLNEQFF. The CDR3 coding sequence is TGTGCCAGCAGCTCCGACCAGGGAAGGCTCAATGAGCAGTTCTTC.

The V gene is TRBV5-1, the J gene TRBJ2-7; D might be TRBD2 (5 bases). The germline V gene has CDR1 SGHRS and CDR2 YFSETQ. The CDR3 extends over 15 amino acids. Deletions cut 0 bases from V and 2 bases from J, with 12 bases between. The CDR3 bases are TGCGCCAGCAGCTTGGCCGTCGGGGAACCCTACGAGCAGTACTTC. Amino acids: CASSLAVGEPYEQYF.

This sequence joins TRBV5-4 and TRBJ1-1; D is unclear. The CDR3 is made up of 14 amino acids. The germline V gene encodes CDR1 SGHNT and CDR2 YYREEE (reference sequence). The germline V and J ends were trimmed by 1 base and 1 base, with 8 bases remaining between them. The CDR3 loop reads CASSLPTTNTEAFF. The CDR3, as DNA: TGTGCCAGCAGCTTGCCCACAACGAACACTGAAGCTTTCTTT.

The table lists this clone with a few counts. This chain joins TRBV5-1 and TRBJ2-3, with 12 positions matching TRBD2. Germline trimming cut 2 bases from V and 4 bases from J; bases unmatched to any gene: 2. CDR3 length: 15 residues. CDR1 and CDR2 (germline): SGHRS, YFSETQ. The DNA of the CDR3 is TGCGCCAGCAGCTTACTAGCGGGAGGCTCAGATACGCAGTATTTT. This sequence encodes CASSLLAGGSDTQYF.